This T cell receptor (beta chain) was identified during a study of T-cell memory formation after mild COVID-19. Turning to the study itself: Across donors, TCR clusters were largely donor specific.

Study-wide results and caveats: Within pre-infection memory, some responding clones were found, suggesting cross-reactive memory joined.

This clonotype showed up just a few times. The antigen is undetermined. From germline, CDR1 is DFQATT and CDR2 SNEGSKA (reference sequence). Trimming cost V 5 bases and J 7 bases; bases outside gene matches: 9. This CDR3 comprises 13 residues. TCR alpha and TCR beta cDNA libraries carrying sample barcodes and UMIs came from 5'RACE with constant-segment primers. TCRdb reprocessed the 5' RACE reads via MiXCR and lists one record per CDR3 protein. This table holds more than 55,000 distinct CDR3 sequences, 9.5% found once. This sequence joins TRBV20-1 and TRBJ2-5, with TRBD1 matching over 8 bases. Sequencing was performed on PBMCs or a T cell subset sorted from them (not recorded which). The TCR originated in a man in his late teens or twenties who had mild COVID-19 (a few samples of this study predate the infection). Cell type and time point are not known. In DNA form, the CDR3 reads TGCAGTGCTGGGGGACAGGCCCCAGGGACCCAGTACTTC. This translates into CSAGGQAPGTQYF.